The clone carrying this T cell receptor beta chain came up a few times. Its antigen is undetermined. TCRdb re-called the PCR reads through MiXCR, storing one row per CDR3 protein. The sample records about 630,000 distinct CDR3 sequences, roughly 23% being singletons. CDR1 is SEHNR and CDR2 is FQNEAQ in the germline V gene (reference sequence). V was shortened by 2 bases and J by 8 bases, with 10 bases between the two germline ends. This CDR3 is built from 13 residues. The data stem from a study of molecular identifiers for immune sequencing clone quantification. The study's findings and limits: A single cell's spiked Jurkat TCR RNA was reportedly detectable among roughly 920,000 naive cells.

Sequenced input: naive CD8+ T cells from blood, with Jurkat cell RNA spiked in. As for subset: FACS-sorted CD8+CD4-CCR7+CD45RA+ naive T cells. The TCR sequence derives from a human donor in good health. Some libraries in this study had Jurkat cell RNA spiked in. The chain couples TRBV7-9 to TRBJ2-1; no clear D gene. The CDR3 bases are TGTGCCAGCAGCTTAATTGAGAGAGATGAGCAGTTCTTC. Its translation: CASSLIERDEQFF. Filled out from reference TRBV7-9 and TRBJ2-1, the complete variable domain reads DTGVSQNPRHKITKRGQNVTFRCDPISEHNRLYWYRQTLGQGPEFLTYFQNEAQLEKSRLLSDRFSAERPKGSFSTLEIQRTEQGDSAMYLCASSLIERDEQFFGPGTRLTVL.